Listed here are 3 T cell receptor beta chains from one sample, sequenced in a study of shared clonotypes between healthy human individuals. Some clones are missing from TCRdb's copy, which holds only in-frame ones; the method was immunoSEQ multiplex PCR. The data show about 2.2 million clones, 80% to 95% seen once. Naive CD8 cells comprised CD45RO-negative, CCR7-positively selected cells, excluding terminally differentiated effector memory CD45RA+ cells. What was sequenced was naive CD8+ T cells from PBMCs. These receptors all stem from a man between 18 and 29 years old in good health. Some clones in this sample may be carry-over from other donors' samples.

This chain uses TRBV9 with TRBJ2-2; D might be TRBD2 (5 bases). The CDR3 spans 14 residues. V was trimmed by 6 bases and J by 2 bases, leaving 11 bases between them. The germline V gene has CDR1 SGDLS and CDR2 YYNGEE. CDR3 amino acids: CASTVGDNTGELFF. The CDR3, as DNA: TGTGCCAGCACGGTGGGAGATAACACCGGGGAGCTGTTTTTT.

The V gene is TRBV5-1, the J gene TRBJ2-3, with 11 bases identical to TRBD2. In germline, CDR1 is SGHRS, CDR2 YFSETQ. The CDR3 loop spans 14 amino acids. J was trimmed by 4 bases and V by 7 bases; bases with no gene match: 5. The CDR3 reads CASGPGLAADTQYF. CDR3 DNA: TGCGCCAGCGGGCCGGGACTAGCGGCAGATACGCAGTATTTT.

CDR3 sequence: CASSEFLLAEINQPQHF. Here the CDR3 DNA reads TGTGCCAGCAGTGAGTTTCTTCTAGCAGAAATTAATCAGCCCCAGCATTTT. The genes are TRBV2 and TRBJ1-5; D is undetermined. The CDR3 loop spans 17 amino acids. The V gene's germline CDR1 is SNHLY and CDR2 FYNNEI. V lost 3 bases and J 4 bases, leaving 19 bases between the germline ends.